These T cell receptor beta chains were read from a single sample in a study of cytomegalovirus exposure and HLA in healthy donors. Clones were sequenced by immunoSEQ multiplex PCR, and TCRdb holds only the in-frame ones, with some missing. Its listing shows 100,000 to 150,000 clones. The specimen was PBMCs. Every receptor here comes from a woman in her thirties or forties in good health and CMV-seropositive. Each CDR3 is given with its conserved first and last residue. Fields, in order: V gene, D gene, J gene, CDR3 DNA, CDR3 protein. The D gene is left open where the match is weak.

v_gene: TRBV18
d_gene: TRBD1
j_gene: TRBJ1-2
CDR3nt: TGTGCCAGCTCACCAGGGACAGGGGCCTATGGCTACACCTTC
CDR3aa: CASSPGTGAYGYTF

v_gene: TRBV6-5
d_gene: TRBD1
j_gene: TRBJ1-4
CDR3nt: TGTGCCAGCAGTCCGGGACAGGGGGCTTTTGAAAAACTGTTTTTT
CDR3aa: CASSPGQGAFEKLFF

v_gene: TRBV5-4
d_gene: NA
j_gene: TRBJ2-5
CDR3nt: TGTGCCAGCAGCTTATCCGGAGGGCCAGGAGCCCAGTACTTC
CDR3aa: CASSLSGGPGAQYF

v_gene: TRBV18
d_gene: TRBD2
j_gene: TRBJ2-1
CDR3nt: TGTGCCAGCTCACCACCGGGACTAGCGGGAGGGCCGGGTTACAATGAGCAGTTCTTC
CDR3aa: CASSPPGLAGGPGYNEQFF

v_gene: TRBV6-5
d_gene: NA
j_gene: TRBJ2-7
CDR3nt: TGTGCCAGCAGTTACTCGGGGGCAGTCAGCGAGCAGTACTTC
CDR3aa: CASSYSGAVSEQYF

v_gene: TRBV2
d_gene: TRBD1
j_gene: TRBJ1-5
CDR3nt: TGTGCCAGCAGCACTGACAGGGTAAGCAATCAGCCCCAGCATTTT
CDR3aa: CASSTDRVSNQPQHF

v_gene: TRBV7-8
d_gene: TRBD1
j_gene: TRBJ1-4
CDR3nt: TGTGCCAGCAGCCAAGGAAGGGACAGAAAGGAAAAACTGTTTTTT
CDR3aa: CASSQGRDRKEKLFF

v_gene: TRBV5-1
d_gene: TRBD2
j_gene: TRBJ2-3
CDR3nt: TGCGCCAGCAGCTTGGTAGCGGGTCGCACAGATACGCAGTATTTT
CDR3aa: CASSLVAGRTDTQYF

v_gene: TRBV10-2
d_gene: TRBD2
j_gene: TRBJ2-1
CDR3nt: TGCGCCAGCAGTGAGGTAGGACTAGCGTACGAGCAGTTCTTC
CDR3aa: CASSEVGLAYEQFF

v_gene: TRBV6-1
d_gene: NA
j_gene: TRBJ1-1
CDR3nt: TGTGCCAGCGGCAGTGCACTGAACACTGAAGCTTTCTTT
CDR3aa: CASGSALNTEAFF

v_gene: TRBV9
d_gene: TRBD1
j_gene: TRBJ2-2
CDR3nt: TGTGCCAGCAGCGCGCAAGGGGGCATAGGCGGGGAGCTGTTTTTT
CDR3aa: CASSAQGGIGGELFF

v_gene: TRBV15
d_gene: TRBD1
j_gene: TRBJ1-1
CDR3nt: TGTGCCACCAGCAGAGAAAAGGGGGCAAACACTGAAGCTTTCTTT
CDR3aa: CATSREKGANTEAFF

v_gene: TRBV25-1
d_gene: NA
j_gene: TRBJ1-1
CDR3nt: TGTGCCAGCAAACTAGGCCAGGGGCGAGCTTTCTTT
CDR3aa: CASKLGQGRAFF

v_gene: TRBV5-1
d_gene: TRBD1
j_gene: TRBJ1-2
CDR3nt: TGCGCCAGCAGCTTTCCCGGACAGGGAGACTATGGCTACACCTTC
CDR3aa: CASSFPGQGDYGYTF

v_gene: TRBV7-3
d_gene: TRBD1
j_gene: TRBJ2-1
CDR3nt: TGTGCCAGCAGCTTAAGCCCCCCGGGACAGAACAATGAGCAGTTCTTC
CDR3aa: CASSLSPPGQNNEQFF

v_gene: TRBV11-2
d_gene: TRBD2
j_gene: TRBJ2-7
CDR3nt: TGTGCCAGCAGCTTAGTTGTACTAGCGGGAAAATACGAGCAGTACTTC
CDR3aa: CASSLVVLAGKYEQYF

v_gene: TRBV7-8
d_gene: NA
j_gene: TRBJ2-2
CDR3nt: TGTGCCAGCAGATCACACAGGGTAGCAGGCACCGGGGAGCTGTTTTTT
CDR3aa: CASRSHRVAGTGELFF

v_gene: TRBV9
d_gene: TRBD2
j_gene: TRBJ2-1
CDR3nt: TGTGCCAGCAGCGTCAGCGGGAGGGCCAATGAGCAGTTCTTC
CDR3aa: CASSVSGRANEQFF

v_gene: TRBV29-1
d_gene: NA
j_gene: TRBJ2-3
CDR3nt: TGCAGCGTCGGGGTTTCCACAGATACGCAGTATTTT
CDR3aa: CSVGVSTDTQYF

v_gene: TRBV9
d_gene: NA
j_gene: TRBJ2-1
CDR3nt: TGTGCCATCCCGAGAGGGGGCTACAATGAGCAGTTCTTC
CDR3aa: CAIPRGGYNEQFF

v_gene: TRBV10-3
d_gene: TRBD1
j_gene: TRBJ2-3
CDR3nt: TGTGCCATCAGTGATACAGGGGGCGCGGATACGCAGTATTTT
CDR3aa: CAISDTGGADTQYF

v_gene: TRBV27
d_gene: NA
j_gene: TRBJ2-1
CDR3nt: TGTGCCAGCAGTCAAACCCTCTACGGGAATGAGCAGTTCTTC
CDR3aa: CASSQTLYGNEQFF

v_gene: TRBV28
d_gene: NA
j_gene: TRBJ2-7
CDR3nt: TGTGCCAGCTCCAGTCTAGCGCTATCGTTTGGCTACGAGCAGTACTTC
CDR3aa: CASSSLALSFGYEQYF

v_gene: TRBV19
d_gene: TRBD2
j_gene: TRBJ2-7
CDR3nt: TGTGCCAGTAGTAAGCTTCAGCGGGAGGGCGAGCAGTACTTC
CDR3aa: CASSKLQREGEQYF

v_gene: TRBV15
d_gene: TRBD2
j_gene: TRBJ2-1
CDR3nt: TGTGCCACCAGCAGAGAACGGGCTAGCGGGAGGACTGAGCAGTTCTTC
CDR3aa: CATSRERASGRTEQFF

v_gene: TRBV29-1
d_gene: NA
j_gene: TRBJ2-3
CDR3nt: TGCAGCGTTGACTTGGGGCAGACCAGCACAGATACGCAGTATTTT
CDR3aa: CSVDLGQTSTDTQYF

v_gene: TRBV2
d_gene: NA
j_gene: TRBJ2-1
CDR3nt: TGTGCCAGCAGTGACCGCGTGGAGCGCCGGGAGCAGTTCTTC
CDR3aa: CASSDRVERREQFF

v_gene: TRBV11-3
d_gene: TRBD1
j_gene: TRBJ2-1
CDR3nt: TGTGCCAGCAGCCGACAGGGAACCAATGAGCAGTTCTTC
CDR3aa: CASSRQGTNEQFF

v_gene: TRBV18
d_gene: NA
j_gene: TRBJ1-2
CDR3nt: TGTGCCAGCTCACCACTACAGACGGGCTACACCTTC
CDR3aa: CASSPLQTGYTF

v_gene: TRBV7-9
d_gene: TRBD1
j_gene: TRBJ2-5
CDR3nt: TGTGCCAGCAGCCCCAGGGGGGCAGGGGGCAGGGAGACCCAGTACTTC
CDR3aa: CASSPRGAGGRETQYF

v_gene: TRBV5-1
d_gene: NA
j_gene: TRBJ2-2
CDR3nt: TGCGCCAGCAGCTTGGACGGAGTGGGCGGGGAGCTGTTTTTT
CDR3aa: CASSLDGVGGELFF

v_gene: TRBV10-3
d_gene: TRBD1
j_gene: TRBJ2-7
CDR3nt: TGTGCCATCAGCTTCGGGACAGCAGCCTACGAGCAGTACTTC
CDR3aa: CAISFGTAAYEQYF

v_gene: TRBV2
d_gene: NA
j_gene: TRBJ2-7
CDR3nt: TGTGCCAGCAGTGAACCTTTCTCCTACGAGCAGTACTTC
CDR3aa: CASSEPFSYEQYF

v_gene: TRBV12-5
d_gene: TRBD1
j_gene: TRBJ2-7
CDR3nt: TGTGCTAGTGGTTTGGGTGGGACAGGCAGAAACGAGCAGTACTTC
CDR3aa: CASGLGGTGRNEQYF

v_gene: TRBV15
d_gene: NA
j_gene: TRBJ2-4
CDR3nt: TGTGCCACCAGCGCTTCCCGGACAGAACTAGCCAAAAACATTCAGTACTTC
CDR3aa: CATSASRTELAKNIQYF

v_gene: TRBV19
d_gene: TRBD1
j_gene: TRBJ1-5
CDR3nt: TGTGCCAGTAGTGAACAGGGGGCTGGGCAGCCCCAGCATTTT
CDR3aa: CASSEQGAGQPQHF

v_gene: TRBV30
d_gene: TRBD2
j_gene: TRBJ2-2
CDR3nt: TGTGCCTGGAGTGGTCTAGCGGGAGGGCCCGACCTGTCAACGAACACCGGGGAGCTGTTTTTT
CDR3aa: CAWSGLAGGPDLSTNTGELFF

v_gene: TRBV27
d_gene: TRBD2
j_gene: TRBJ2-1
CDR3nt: TGTGCCAGCAGTCCACAAAGGACTAGCGGCAATGAGCAGTTCTTC
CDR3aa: CASSPQRTSGNEQFF

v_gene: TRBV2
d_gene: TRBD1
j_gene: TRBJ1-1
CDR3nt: TGTGCCAGCAGGGCGGGACAGGGGAACACTGAAGCTTTCTTT
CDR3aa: CASRAGQGNTEAFF

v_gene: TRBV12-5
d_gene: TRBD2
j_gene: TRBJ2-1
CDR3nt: TGTGCTAGTGGTTTGGTTTTGAGCGGGAGGTCCGACAATGAGCAGTTCTTC
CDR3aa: CASGLVLSGRSDNEQFF

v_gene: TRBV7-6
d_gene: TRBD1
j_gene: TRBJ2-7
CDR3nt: TGTGCCAGCAGCGGCTCTGACAGGGAAAGATACGAGCAGTACTTC
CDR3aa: CASSGSDRERYEQYF

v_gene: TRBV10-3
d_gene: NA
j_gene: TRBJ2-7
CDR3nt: TGTGCCATCAGTGCCCGGGGGACCTACGAGCAGTACTTC
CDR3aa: CAISARGTYEQYF

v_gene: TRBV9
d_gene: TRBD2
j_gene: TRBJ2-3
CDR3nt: TGTGCCAGCAGCGGGACTAGCGGGACAGATACGCAGTATTTT
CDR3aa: CASSGTSGTDTQYF

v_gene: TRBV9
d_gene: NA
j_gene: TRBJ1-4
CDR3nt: TGTGCCAGCAGCGTAGTGGGAGCAACTAATGAAAAACTGTTTTTT
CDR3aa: CASSVVGATNEKLFF

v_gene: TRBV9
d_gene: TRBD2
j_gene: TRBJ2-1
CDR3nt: TGTGCCAGCAGCGTAGGTTCTAGCGGGGGTTACTATGAGCAGTTCTTC
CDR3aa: CASSVGSSGGYYEQFF